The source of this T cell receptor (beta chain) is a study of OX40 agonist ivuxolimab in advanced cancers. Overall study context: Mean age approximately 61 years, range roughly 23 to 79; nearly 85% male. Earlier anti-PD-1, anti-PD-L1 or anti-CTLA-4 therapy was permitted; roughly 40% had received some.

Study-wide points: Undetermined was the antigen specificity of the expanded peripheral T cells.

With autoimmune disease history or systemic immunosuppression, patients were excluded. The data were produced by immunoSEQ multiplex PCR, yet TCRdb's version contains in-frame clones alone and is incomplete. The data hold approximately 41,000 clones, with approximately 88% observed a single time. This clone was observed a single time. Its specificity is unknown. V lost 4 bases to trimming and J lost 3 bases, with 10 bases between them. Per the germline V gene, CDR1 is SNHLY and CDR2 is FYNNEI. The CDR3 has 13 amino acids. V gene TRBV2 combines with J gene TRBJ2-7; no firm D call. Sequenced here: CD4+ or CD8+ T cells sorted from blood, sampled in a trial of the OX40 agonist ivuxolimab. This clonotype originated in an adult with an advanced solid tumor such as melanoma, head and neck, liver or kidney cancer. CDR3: CASSVQNRYEQYF. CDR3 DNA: TGTGCCAGCAGTGTTCAGAACCGCTACGAGCAGTACTTC.